This is a list of T cell receptor beta chains from one sample in a study of CD8+CD57+ T cells in acquired aplastic anemia. TCRdb re-derived calls from the reads in MiXCR, one entry per CDR3 protein. The table lists some 130,000 distinct CDR3 sequences, roughly 50% of them singletons. The sequenced material came from sorted CD4+, CD8+, or CD8+CD57+ T cells (not recorded which) from PBMCs. Source of these receptors: a human donor in good health, serving as a control. Both conserved end residues are part of each CDR3. Each record gives: D gene, J gene, V gene, clone size, CDR3 protein, CDR3 DNA. The D gene is left open where the match is weak. Rows may omit the clone size; those that give it use once, few, many or a size class.

>.|TRBJ1-2|TRBV29-1|medium-sized
CSVEEAGRSGYTF
TGCAGCGTTGAAGAGGCAGGTAGGAGTGGCTACACCTTC
>.|TRBJ1-6|TRBV19|.
CATSGDLNSPLHF
TGTGCCACCTCGGGGGACCTAAATTCACCCCTCCACTTT
>.|TRBJ2-7|TRBV20-1|few
CSGQGNYEQYF
TGCAGTGGCCAGGGGAACTACGAGCAGTACTTC
>TRBD2|TRBJ2-5|TRBV20-1|.
CSARDRLAAQETQYF
TGCAGTGCTAGAGATCGACTAGCGGCCCAAGAGACCCAGTACTTC
>TRBD2|TRBJ2-7|TRBV7-6|many
CASATTSGRNYEQYF
TGTGCCAGCGCAACGACTAGCGGGAGAAACTACGAGCAGTACTTC
>.|TRBJ2-1|TRBV20-1|many
CSAAYPGLAGTSYNEQFF
TGCAGTGCGGCGTACCCGGGGCTAGCCGGGACCTCCTACAATGAGCAGTTCTTC
>.|TRBJ1-1|TRBV29-1|few
CSGGGTEAFF
TGCAGCGGGGGGGGGACTGAAGCTTTCTTT
>.|TRBJ1-6|TRBV29-1|.
CNVDPGPPYPLHF
TGCAACGTTGACCCGGGACCGCCTTATCCCCTCCACTTT
>TRBD1|TRBJ1-5|TRBV19|.
CASSPRGYSNQPQHF
TGTGCCAGTAGTCCCAGGGGGTATAGCAATCAGCCCCAGCATTTT
>.|TRBJ1-4|TRBV19|many
CASSRARQATNEKLFF
TGTGCCAGTAGTAGGGCGCGACAGGCAACTAATGAAAAACTGTTTTTT
>.|TRBJ1-2|TRBV6-5|.
CASSYLGRDGYTF
TGTGCCAGCAGTTACCTGGGTAGGGATGGCTACACCTTC
>.|TRBJ2-3|TRBV5-5|many
CASRADMFATDTQYF
TGTGCCAGCAGGGCGGATATGTTTGCCACAGATACGCAGTATTTT
>TRBD1|TRBJ1-1|TRBV4-3|many
CASSPQGAHTEAFF
TGCGCCAGCAGCCCCCAGGGGGCGCACACTGAAGCTTTCTTT
>.|TRBJ2-3|TRBV3-1|many
CASSQSVSTDTQYF
TGTGCCAGCAGCCAGTCAGTTAGCACAGATACGCAGTATTTT
>.|TRBJ1-2|TRBV24-1|.
CATGPRGVDYGYTF
TGTGCCACCGGGCCTCGGGGCGTTGACTATGGCTACACCTTC
>.|TRBJ1-4|TRBV12-3/TRBV12-4|many
CASTRRGSNEKLFF
TGTGCCAGCACCCGCAGGGGATCTAATGAAAAACTGTTTTTT
>.|TRBJ1-1|TRBV19|.
CASSIDTGSGTEAFF
TGTGCCAGTAGTATAGACACAGGGTCGGGCACTGAAGCTTTCTTT
>.|TRBJ1-5|TRBV19|.
CASRERGRSTQPQHF
TGTGCCAGTAGGGAAAGGGGCAGAAGTACTCAGCCCCAGCATTTT
>TRBD2|TRBJ2-7|TRBV7-2|.
CASSLVGGADEQYF
TGTGCCAGCAGCTTAGTCGGGGGGGCCGACGAGCAGTACTTC
>.|TRBJ2-1|TRBV7-2|many
CASNRFSDNEQFF
TGTGCCAGTAACAGGTTTAGCGACAATGAGCAGTTCTTC
>.|TRBJ1-3|TRBV19|.
CASRRSISGNTIYF
TGTGCCAGTAGGCGCTCCATCTCTGGAAACACCATATATTTT
>.|TRBJ2-5|TRBV2|.
CASSVGPNTQETQYF
TGTGCCAGCAGCGTTGGACCGAACACCCAGGAGACCCAGTACTTC
>.|TRBJ2-5|TRBV19|many
CASPHREETQYF
TGTGCCAGTCCACACAGGGAAGAGACCCAGTACTTC
>.|TRBJ1-1|TRBV29-1|.
CSVADVTEAFF
TGCAGCGTTGCCGACGTCACTGAAGCTTTCTTT
>TRBD1|TRBJ2-3|TRBV20-1|.
CSANRGDTQYF
TGCAGTGCTAACAGGGGAGATACGCAGTATTTT
>.|TRBJ1-1|TRBV11-2|.
CASSKQENTEAFF
TGTGCCAGCAGCAAACAGGAGAACACTGAAGCTTTCTTT
>.|TRBJ1-1|TRBV19|few
CASSIAAAMNTEAFF
TGTGCCAGTAGTATAGCGGCAGCCATGAACACTGAAGCTTTCTTT
>.|TRBJ2-5|TRBV24-1|many
CATSEGTSQETQYF
TGTGCCACCAGTGAGGGGACCTCACAAGAGACCCAGTACTTC
>TRBD2|TRBJ2-5|TRBV7-7|.
CASSISGGAGTQYF
TGTGCCAGCAGCATATCCGGGGGGGCCGGGACCCAGTACTTC
>.|TRBJ1-2|TRBV7-8|.
CASSPAGSYGYTF
TGTGCCAGCAGCCCAGCGGGATCCTATGGCTACACCTTC
>.|TRBJ1-5|TRBV18|few
CASSLNRDSPEHF
TGTGCCAGCTCACTTAACAGGGATAGCCCCGAGCATTTT
>TRBD1|TRBJ1-2|TRBV7-9|.
CASSLQTGENYGYTF
TGTGCCAGCAGCTTACAGACAGGGGAGAACTATGGCTACACCTTC
>TRBD1|TRBJ2-6|TRBV11-2|.
CASSPLGGQGARGANVLTF
TGTGCCAGCAGCCCCCTCGGGGGACAGGGGGCTAGAGGGGCCAACGTCCTGACTTTC
>.|TRBJ2-2|TRBV19|.
CASSINSWTGELFF
TGTGCCAGTAGTATAAACTCGTGGACCGGGGAGCTGTTTTTT
>TRBD1|TRBJ2-5|TRBV7-2|.
CASSSGTGKTQYF
TGTGCCAGCAGCTCGGGGACAGGGAAGACCCAGTACTTC
>.|TRBJ1-2|TRBV2|.
CASSLGRYGYTF
TGTGCCAGCAGCTTAGGCCGGTATGGCTACACCTTC